The T cell receptor beta chain under discussion was sequenced for a study of CD8 T cells in ankylosing spondylitis. Overall study results and limits: Seven to nine highly homologous variants made up a TCR beta motif, and this motif appeared characteristic of ankylosing spondylitis blood. Relatively scarce in peripheral blood, disease-linked clones were CD8+.

J was trimmed by 7 bases and V by 3 bases; bases with no gene match: 6. From germline, CDR1 is LGHNA and CDR2 YSLEER. The CDR3 runs 14 residues. Each TCR beta library was made by quantitative 5'-RACE that incorporated molecular barcodes. From the 5' RACE reads, TCRdb called clonotypes with MiXCR, one entry per CDR3 protein. The sample shows roughly 230,000 distinct CDR3 sequences, 8.2% of them seen only once. With regard to this clonotype: What it binds is unknown.

V gene TRBV4-3 combines with J gene TRBJ1-3; TRBD1 aligns across 7 bases. Material for sequencing was blood, either unsorted or a sorted T cell fraction (not recorded which). The source is a female donor with ankylosing spondylitis or in good health (not recorded which). CDR3 DNA: TGCGCCAGCAGCCAGACAGGGAGTGAGAACACCATATATTTT. It encodes CASSQTGSENTIYF.